The 9 T cell receptor beta chains reported below all come from one sample, sequenced in a study of shared clonotypes between healthy human individuals. TCRdb's copy holds only in-frame clones and misses some; the assay was immunoSEQ multiplex PCR. The table shows around 340,000 clones, with 73% occurring only once. Sequencing was performed on memory CD4+ T cells sorted from blood. Subset: CD45RA-negative fraction. Every receptor here comes from a man aged 25 to 40 in good health.

The rearrangement joins TRBV19 to TRBJ2-2, with D hard to call. Trimming stripped 4 bases from V and 7 bases from J, with 10 bases between. Germline V gene sequence: CDR1 LNHDA, CDR2 SQIVND (reference sequence). The CDR3 extends over 13 amino acids. CDR3 in amino acids: CASSTTEIGELFF. The CDR3 DNA follows: TGTGCCAGTAGTACAACGGAGATCGGGGAGCTGTTTTTT.

This clone has only a few counts. V usage is TRBV19 and J usage is TRBJ1-5; D may be TRBD1 (5 bases). Per germline, CDR1 LNHDA and CDR2 SQIVND (reference sequence). The ends were cut back, 6 bases at V and 4 bases at J, with 13 bases in the middle. The CDR3 is made up of 14 amino acids. Here the CDR3 DNA reads TGTGCCAGTAGGATTAGCCAGGGAAATCAGCCCCAGCATTTT. This sequence encodes CASRISQGNQPQHF.

The gene calls are TRBV7-2 and TRBJ1-2; D may be TRBD1 (5 bases). The CDR3 sequence is 14 residues long. Trimming cost V 2 bases and J 7 bases, with 14 bases left between them. Per germline, CDR1 SGHTA and CDR2 FQGNSA. CDR3 nucleotides: TGTGCCAGCAGCTTACCTGGGCTCGGGGGTGGCTACACCTTC. Translating it yields CASSLPGLGGGYTF.

The rearrangement links TRBV2 to TRBJ1-4, with D perhaps matching TRBD1 (5 bases). CDR3 size: 14 residues. Germline CDR1 and CDR2: SNHLY and FYNNEI. The V and J ends lost 4 bases and 6 bases respectively, with 12 bases between them. CDR3 DNA: TGTGCCAGCAGTGCGCCGGGACGGTATGAAAAACTGTTTTTT. Translating gives CASSAPGRYEKLFF.

The chain employs TRBV28 and TRBJ2-3; 8 bases fit TRBD2. V shed 1 base and J 3 bases; nucleotides not matched to a gene: 12. Germline CDR1 reads MDHEN; CDR2 reads SYDVKM. The CDR3 sequence is 18 residues long. CDR3 region: CASSLSPGLGSVTDTQYF. In nucleotides, the CDR3 is TGTGCCAGCAGTTTATCACCGGGACTAGGCAGTGTGACAGATACGCAGTATTTT.

This clone has only a few counts. The genes are TRBV5-1 and TRBJ2-6; D is unclear. Trimming removed 0 bases from V and 3 bases from J, with 7 bases in between. Germline CDR1 is SGHRS and CDR2 is YFSETQ. The CDR3 is 15 residues long. The CDR3 DNA sequence: TGCGCCAGCAGCTTGGCCCCCGGTGGGGCCAACGTCCTGACTTTC. Translating it yields CASSLAPGGANVLTF.

This chain uses TRBV5-1 with TRBJ1-6; perhaps TRBD1 as D (5 bases). Germline CDR1 SGHRS, CDR2 YFSETQ. The V end lost 7 bases, the J end lost 4 bases, and 9 bases lay between the germline ends. The CDR3 contains 13 residues. The CDR3 nucleotides are TGCGCCAGCTCTCGGGGGTATAATTCACCCCTCCACTTT. This gives the protein CASSRGYNSPLHF.

This chain uses TRBV11-1 with TRBJ2-7; 15 nucleotides match TRBD2. The CDR3 has 19 residues. J was trimmed by 0 bases and V by 5 bases; bases with no gene match: 11. Looked up from germline, CDR1 is SGHAT and CDR2 is FQDESV (reference sequence). CDR3 protein: CASSPHRTSGRANSYEQYF. CDR3 nucleotide sequence: TGTGCCAGCAGCCCACACAGGACTAGCGGGAGGGCCAACTCCTACGAGCAGTACTTC.

This sequence joins TRBV9 and TRBJ2-2; D not resolved. CDR1 and CDR2 from the germline V gene are SGDLS and YYNGEE. V was cut by 4 bases and J by 6 bases, with 16 bases left in between. This CDR3 comprises 15 residues. In DNA form, the CDR3 reads TGTGCCAGCAGCCCCCAAGACGGGTATGCCGGGGAGCTGTTTTTT. Translated, it gives CASSPQDGYAGELFF. Variable domain in full (rest from reference TRBV9 and TRBJ2-2): DSGVTQTPKHLITATGQRVTLRCSPRSGDLSVYWYQQSLDQGLQFLIQYYNGEERAKGNILERFSAQQFPDLHSELNLSSLELGDSALYFCASSPQDGYAGELFFGEGSRLTVL.